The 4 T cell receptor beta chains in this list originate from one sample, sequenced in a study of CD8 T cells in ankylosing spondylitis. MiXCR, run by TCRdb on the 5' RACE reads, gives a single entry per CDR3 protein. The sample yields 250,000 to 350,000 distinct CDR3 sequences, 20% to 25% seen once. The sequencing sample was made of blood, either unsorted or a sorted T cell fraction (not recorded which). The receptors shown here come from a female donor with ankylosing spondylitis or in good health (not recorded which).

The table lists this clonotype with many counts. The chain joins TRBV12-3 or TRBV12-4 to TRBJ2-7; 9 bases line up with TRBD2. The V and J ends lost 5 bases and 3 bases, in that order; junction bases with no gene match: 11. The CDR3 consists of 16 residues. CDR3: CASSPLLSGRIYEQYF. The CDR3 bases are TGTGCCAGCAGTCCTCTCCTCAGCGGGAGGATCTACGAGCAGTACTTC.

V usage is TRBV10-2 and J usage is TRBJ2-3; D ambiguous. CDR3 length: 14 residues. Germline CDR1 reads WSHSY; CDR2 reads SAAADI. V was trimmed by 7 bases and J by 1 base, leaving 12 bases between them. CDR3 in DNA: TGCGCCAGCATTGTTTATCCGGGCACAGATACGCAGTATTTT. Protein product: CASIVYPGTDTQYF.

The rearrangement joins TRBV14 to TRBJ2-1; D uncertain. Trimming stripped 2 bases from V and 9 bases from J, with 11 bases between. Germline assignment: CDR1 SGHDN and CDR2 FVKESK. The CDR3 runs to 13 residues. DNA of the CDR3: TGTGCCAGCAGCCAAACTAAGCGCACTGAGCAGTTCTTC. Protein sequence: CASSQTKRTEQFF.

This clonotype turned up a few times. DNA of the CDR3: TGCGCCAGCAGCCAATTACCGACAAGACTGATCTCTGGGGCCAACGTCCTGACTTTC. Amino acids: CASSQLPTRLISGANVLTF. The chain carries TRBV4-3 and TRBJ2-6; D call uncertain. Per germline, CDR1 LGHNA and CDR2 YSLEER. Trimming pared 2 bases from V and 0 bases from J, leaving 17 bases between. There are 19 residues in the CDR3.